This passage covers 9 T cell receptor beta chains from one sample sequenced in a study of shared clonotypes between healthy human individuals. Generated by immunoSEQ multiplex PCR, the TCRdb table keeps only in-frame clones and is missing some. The data show about a million clones, 70% to 85% seen once. The specimen was memory CD4+ T cells from PBMCs. Subset specified: CD45RA-negative fraction. Receptors were obtained from a man aged 18 to 30 in good health. Some clones in this sample may be carry-over from other donors' samples.

The rearrangement uses TRBV6-5 and TRBJ2-5; D is unresolved. Germline CDR1 MNHEY, CDR2 SVGAGI. V was trimmed by 7 bases and J by 4 bases, leaving 13 bases between them. The length of the CDR3 is 13 residues. This chain's CDR3 is CASTPPHRETQYF. The DNA of the CDR3 is TGTGCCAGCACTCCCCCCCACAGAGAGACCCAGTACTTC.

Concerning this clone: This likely came from a read error, as a far larger clone is one base away. Other DNA sequences from this sample encode an identical CDR3 as well. The J gene is TRBJ1-5, the V gene TRBV7-2; D remains ambiguous. V was clipped by 0 bases and J by 2 bases, with 5 bases between them. Germline CDR1 reads SGHTA; CDR2 reads FQGNSA. CDR3 length: 14 amino acids. This chain's CDR3 is CASSLAVGNQPQHF. For the CDR3, the DNA is TGTGCCAGCAGCTTAGCAGTAGGCAATCAGCCCCAGCATTTT. The full variable domain, its missing parts supplied by reference TRBV7-2 and TRBJ1-5, is GAGVSQSPSNKVTEKGKDVELRCDPISGHTALYWYRQSLGQGLEFLIYFQGNSAPDKSGLPSDRFSAERTGGSVSTLTIQRTQQEDSAVYLCASSLAVGNQPQHFGDGTRLSIL.

About this clone: The sample holds other DNA sequences that translate to the same CDR3. The chain recombines TRBV27 with TRBJ2-5; no clear D. Trimming shortened V by 5 bases and J by 1 base, and 5 bases separated the two germline ends. Germline loops: CDR1 MNHEY, CDR2 SMNVEV (reference sequence). CDR3 length equals 12 residues. The CDR3 coding sequence is TGTGCCAGCAGTCCCCTCCAAGAGACCCAGTACTTC. Protein product: CASSPLQETQYF.

This chain uses TRBV11-1 with TRBJ1-2; 8 bases align to TRBD1. This CDR3 region has 15 residues. With 0 bases clipped from V and 5 bases from J, the junction kept 5 bases outside the gene matches. From germline, CDR1 is SGHAT and CDR2 FQDESV (reference sequence). The CDR3 region has the DNA TGTGCCAGCAGCTTAGCCGGGACAGGAGATTATGGCTACACCTTC. Its protein product is CASSLAGTGDYGYTF. Full variable domain (remainder filled in from reference TRBV11-1 and TRBJ1-2): EAEVAQSPRYKITEKSQAVAFWCDPISGHATLYWYRQILGQGPELLVQFQDESVVDDSQLPKDRFSAERLKGVDSTLKIQPAELGDSAMYLCASSLAGTGDYGYTFGSGTRLTVV.

This chain uses TRBV5-1 with TRBJ1-1; a weak D match, TRBD1 (6 bases). The CDR3 spans 16 residues. CDR1 SGHRS and CDR2 YFSETQ come from the germline V gene. The V end lost 0 bases, the J end lost 4 bases, and 16 bases lay between the germline ends. The CDR3 DNA reads TGCGCCAGCAGCTTGGGGCACCGGGACACCAGCACTGAAGCTTTCTTT. It codes for CASSLGHRDTSTEAFF.

This clone was counted a few times. V gene TRBV9 combines with J gene TRBJ2-5, with a tentative D call TRBD2 (6 bases). The CDR3 is 14 amino acids. The V and J ends lost 4 bases and 2 bases respectively, with 12 bases between them. Germline V gene data show CDR1 as SGDLS and CDR2 as YYNGEE. The CDR3 region has the DNA TGTGCCAGCAGCAGGACTATCGGACAAGAGACCCAGTACTTC. Encoded protein: CASSRTIGQETQYF.

The chain carries TRBV18 and TRBJ2-3; TRBD1 aligns across 7 bases. The CDR3 is made up of 16 amino acids. V gave up 4 bases and J gave up 1 base; unmatched junction bases: 8. Germline-derived CDR1 and CDR2 are KGHSH and LQKENI. CDR3 region: CASSRRTDRGTDTQYF. The CDR3 bases are TGTGCCAGCTCACGACGCACTGACAGGGGCACAGATACGCAGTATTTT.

This clone was detected a few times. The chain is built from TRBV5-1 and TRBJ1-1; the D is unclear. Germline lookup yields CDR1 SGHRS and CDR2 YFSETQ. Trimming stripped 3 bases from V and 2 bases from J, with 11 bases between. This CDR3 region has 14 residues. DNA for the CDR3: TGCGCCAGCAGCTGGTACCAGACAAACACTGAAGCTTTCTTT. Protein: CASSWYQTNTEAFF. Full variable domain (missing parts from reference TRBV5-1 and TRBJ1-1): KAGVTQTPRYLIKTRGQQVTLSCSPISGHRSVSWYQQTPGQGLQFLFEYFSETQRNKGNFPGRFSGRQFSNSRSEMNVSTLELGDSALYLCASSWYQTNTEAFFGQGTRLTVV.

The chain has TRBV5-1 and TRBJ2-1, with 8 bases lining up with TRBD2. The length of the CDR3 is 13 residues. V lost 3 bases, J lost 9 bases, and 5 bases stayed unmatched. From germline, CDR1 is SGHRS and CDR2 YFSETQ. CDR3 in amino acids: CASSSTTSGEQFF. The DNA of the CDR3 is TGCGCCAGCAGCTCGACTACTAGCGGTGAGCAGTTCTTC.